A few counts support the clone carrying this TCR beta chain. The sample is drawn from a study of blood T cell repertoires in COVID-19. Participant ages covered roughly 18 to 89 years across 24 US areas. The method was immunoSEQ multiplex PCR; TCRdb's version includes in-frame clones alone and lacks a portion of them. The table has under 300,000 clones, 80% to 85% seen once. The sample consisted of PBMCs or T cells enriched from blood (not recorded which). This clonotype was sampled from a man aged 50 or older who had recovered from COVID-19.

The chain's CDR3 is CASTPGTPPYEQYF. CDR3 sequence (DNA): TGTGCCAGCACCCCCGGGACTCCTCCCTACGAGCAGTACTTC. This chain connects TRBV6-2 or TRBV6-3 to TRBJ2-7; a possible D gene is TRBD2 (6 bases). This CDR3 contains 14 residues. Germline CDR1 MNHEY, CDR2 SVGEGT. V dropped 7 bases and J dropped 2 bases, with 15 bases sitting between them.